This TCR beta chain emerged from a study of identical twins. Study-level findings and limits: Recombination models fit unrelated individuals' TCR alpha sharing but underestimated twins'.

The CDR3 sequence is 16 residues long. The V end was cut by 1 base, the J end by 0 bases, with 9 bases between. Germline V gives CDR1 LGHDT, CDR2 YNNKEL (reference sequence). This clonotype was seen only a few times. Its target is not known. TCRdb re-derived calls from the 5' RACE reads in MiXCR, one entry per CDR3 protein. The sample holds approximately 220,000 distinct CDR3 sequences, 6.5% to 9% seen once. These same records also appear under a second study, on yellow fever vaccine responses in identical twins.

Specimen: CD8+ T cells sorted from blood. This chain links TRBV3-1 with TRBJ1-4; no reliable D call. The sequence was collected from a woman aged 18-30 years in good health. The CDR3 bases are TGTGCCAGCAGCCAAGTGTATATTGCAACTAATGAAAAACTGTTTTTT. This encodes CASSQVYIATNEKLFF.